A selection of T cell receptor beta chains follows, all from one sample in a study of T cell responses to AZD1222 COVID-19 vaccine. Data came from immunoSEQ multiplex PCR; TCRdb stores just in-frame clones and leaves some out. The table shows over 100,000 clones, with about 90% occurring only once. Specimen: peripheral blood, collected 28 days after the second AZD1222 dose. The origin of the receptors is an adult who received the AZD1222 COVID-19 vaccine. Each CDR3 is given with its conserved first and last residue. Fields, in order: J gene, V gene, D gene, clone size, CDR3 DNA, CDR3 protein. A D gene is named only where the DNA matches it firmly. Clone sizes are given selectively: once, few, many, or a class where the clone is expanded.

>TRBJ1-2|TRBV19|TRBD1|.
TGTGCCAGTAGACAGGGGGACGGCTACACCTTC
CASRQGDGYTF
>TRBJ1-3|TRBV18|TRBD1|.
TGTGCCAGCTCGCCACGCATTACAGGGGGTCCTAGCTCTGGAAACACCATATATTTT
CASSPRITGGPSSGNTIYF
>TRBJ2-7|TRBV6-9|.|.
TGTGCCAACAGCGGAGGGGCAGGGCGCGAGCAGTACTTC
CANSGGAGREQYF
>TRBJ1-2|TRBV19|TRBD1|.
TGTGCCAGTAGTATAGCCCGTTTGGCAGGGGGTGAAGATTCCTATGGCTACACCTTC
CASSIARLAGGEDSYGYTF
>TRBJ2-2|TRBV18|TRBD1|.
TGTGCCAGCTCACCAGCGGACAGGGGGAGTCGCGCCTACACCGGGGAGCTGTTTTTT
CASSPADRGSRAYTGELFF
>TRBJ1-2|TRBV10-3|TRBD1|once
TGTGCCAACAATGGGGGACAGGGTAACTATGGCTACACCTTC
CANNGGQGNYGYTF
>TRBJ1-4|TRBV28|.|.
TGTGCCAGCAGTTCCAACTTACCTGAAAAACTGTTTTTT
CASSSNLPEKLFF
>TRBJ1-4|TRBV7-9|.|.
TGTGCCAGCAGCTTGCCCGGGTGGAATGAAAAACTGTTTTTT
CASSLPGWNEKLFF
>TRBJ1-5|TRBV6-5|.|.
TGTGCCAGCAGACCCAGAGGGGGGAGGCATCAGCCCCAGCATTTT
CASRPRGGRHQPQHF
>TRBJ1-5|TRBV7-2|.|.
TGTGCCAGCAGCTTAGATACCAGAAATCAGCCCCAGCATTTT
CASSLDTRNQPQHF
>TRBJ2-3|TRBV18|.|.
TGTGCCAGCTCACCATCTAAGGATACGCAGTATTTT
CASSPSKDTQYF
>TRBJ2-6|TRBV15|TRBD1|.
TGTGCCACCAGCAGAGAACACCCCAAGACAGGGGTTTTGCTCTCTGGGGCCAACGTCCTGACTTTC
CATSREHPKTGVLLSGANVLTF
>TRBJ1-5|TRBV7-8|.|.
TGTGCCAGCAGCTTAAACGTAAATCAGCCCCAGCATTTT
CASSLNVNQPQHF
>TRBJ1-1|TRBV5-1|TRBD1|.
TGCGCCAGCAGTAGACAGGGATCGGCCACTGAAGCTTTCTTT
CASSRQGSATEAFF
>TRBJ2-1|TRBV19|.|.
TGTGCCAGTAGTATGGAGGACTTTCCCTACAATGAGCAGTTCTTC
CASSMEDFPYNEQFF
>TRBJ1-5|TRBV6-1|.|.
TGTGCCAGCAGTGAAAACAGGGCTGCCAATCAGCCCCAGCATTTT
CASSENRAANQPQHF
>TRBJ2-7|TRBV6-6|.|.
TGTGCCAGCACCCTGGACGGTTACGAGCAGTACTTC
CASTLDGYEQYF
>TRBJ2-1|TRBV5-8|.|.
TGTGCCAGCAGCTTGGTGAAAGGTGGATCGGCGCTCTACAATGAGCAGTTCTTC
CASSLVKGGSALYNEQFF
>TRBJ1-1|TRBV14|.|.
TGTGCCAGCAGCCAAGCCGGCATGAACACTGAAGCTTTCTTT
CASSQAGMNTEAFF
>TRBJ1-2|TRBV7-2|.|once
TGTGCCAGCAGCGAACAGGGTTATGGCTACACCTTC
CASSEQGYGYTF
>TRBJ2-1|TRBV6-2/TRBV6-3|TRBD2|.
TGTGCCAGCAGTCTCACCGGACTAGCGGGCGATGAGCAGTTCTTC
CASSLTGLAGDEQFF
>TRBJ1-5|TRBV7-9|.|.
TGTGCCAGCAGCCACGGGTCGGGTGGTCAGCCCCAGCATTTT
CASSHGSGGQPQHF
>TRBJ2-2|TRBV10-3|.|few
TGTGCCATCACCGGGCAGGGACACACCGGGGAGCTGTTTTTT
CAITGQGHTGELFF
>TRBJ2-3|TRBV7-2|.|.
TGTGCCAGCATCCAGGCAGACACAGATACGCAGTATTTT
CASIQADTDTQYF
>TRBJ1-4|TRBV7-2|TRBD1|.
TGTGCCAGCAGCTTAGACAGGGGGCTTCGAACAACTAATGAAAAACTGTTTTTT
CASSLDRGLRTTNEKLFF
>TRBJ2-3|TRBV24-1|TRBD1|few
TGTGCCACCAGTGATTTGCATTATGGACAGGGGGCAACGGGTACGCAGTATTTT
CATSDLHYGQGATGTQYF
>TRBJ1-4|TRBV19|.|once
TGTGCCAGTAACTCCGGGTCCCATGAAAAACTGTTTTTT
CASNSGSHEKLFF
>TRBJ1-2|TRBV28|TRBD1|few
TGTGCCAGCACCTTGGGAGGGGGCGCGGGAGGGGTCTATGGCTACACCTTC
CASTLGGGAGGVYGYTF
>TRBJ1-1|TRBV6-5|.|.
TGTGCCAGCAGTTACTCGAGGAGTGAAGCTTTCTTT
CASSYSRSEAFF
>TRBJ1-1|TRBV5-1|.|.
TGCGCCAGCAGCTTGTCGGCGGACACTGAAGCTTTCTTT
CASSLSADTEAFF
>TRBJ2-1|TRBV5-1|TRBD2|once
TGCGCCAGCAGGACCACTAGCGGGGGCCACAATGAGCAGTTCTTC
CASRTTSGGHNEQFF
>TRBJ1-6|TRBV3-1/TRBV3-2|.|.
TGTGCCAGCAGCCAGGTTCAGGGCGAAAATTCACCCCTCCACTTT
CASSQVQGENSPLHF
>TRBJ1-1|TRBV2|TRBD1|.
TGTGCCAGCAGTTCACAGGGGGCTAACACTGAAGCTTTCTTT
CASSSQGANTEAFF
>TRBJ2-7|TRBV15|.|.
TGTGCCACCAGCAGAGATCCGGGGCGCACCTACGAGCAGTACTTC
CATSRDPGRTYEQYF
>TRBJ2-7|TRBV6-5|.|.
TGTGCCAGCAGTTACGCTAGCGCCCAATCCTACGAGCAGTACTTC
CASSYASAQSYEQYF
>TRBJ1-2|TRBV6-5|.|few
TGTGCCAGCAGTTTTATCACGCCTCTCCTCTATGGCTACACCTTC
CASSFITPLLYGYTF
>TRBJ1-5|TRBV3-1/TRBV3-2|.|.
TGTGCCAGCAGCCAAGGGTTGGGATATAGCAATCAGCCCCAGCATTTT
CASSQGLGYSNQPQHF
>TRBJ1-2|TRBV6-5|TRBD1|.
TGTGCCAGCGGGACAGGGGACTATGGCTACACCTTC
CASGTGDYGYTF
>TRBJ2-3|TRBV13|.|.
TGTGCCAGCAGCGCATACAAGACAGGTGGGACAGATACGCAGTATTTT
CASSAYKTGGTDTQYF
>TRBJ1-5|TRBV4-3|.|.
TGCGCCAGCAGCCACCGTCAGGGTGATCAGCCCCAGCATTTT
CASSHRQGDQPQHF
>TRBJ1-1|TRBV19|.|.
TGTGCCAGTAGTTTCCGCTCAGGGATGGGCACTGAAGCTTTCTTT
CASSFRSGMGTEAFF
>TRBJ1-4|TRBV18|.|.
TGTGCCAGCTCCCCGAGGAATGAAAAACTGTTTTTT
CASSPRNEKLFF
>TRBJ2-7|TRBV25-1|TRBD1|.
TGTGCCAGCAGGCAGCCTTTGGGACAGGGAAATTACGAGCAGTACTTC
CASRQPLGQGNYEQYF
>TRBJ2-2|TRBV9|.|.
TGTGCCAGCAGCGTAGGCAGCATCGGGGAGCTGTTTTTT
CASSVGSIGELFF
>TRBJ1-6|TRBV5-5|.|.
TGTGCCAGCAGCTTGATCGGCAGCTCCTATAATTCACCCCTCCACTTT
CASSLIGSSYNSPLHF
>TRBJ2-2|TRBV6-2/TRBV6-3|.|.
TGTGCCAGCAGTTACGCCAGAGCCGGGGAGCTGTTTTTT
CASSYARAGELFF
>TRBJ2-1|TRBV7-7|.|.
TGTGCTAGCAGCTTAACTCCCAACAGGGAGCAGTTCTTC
CASSLTPNREQFF